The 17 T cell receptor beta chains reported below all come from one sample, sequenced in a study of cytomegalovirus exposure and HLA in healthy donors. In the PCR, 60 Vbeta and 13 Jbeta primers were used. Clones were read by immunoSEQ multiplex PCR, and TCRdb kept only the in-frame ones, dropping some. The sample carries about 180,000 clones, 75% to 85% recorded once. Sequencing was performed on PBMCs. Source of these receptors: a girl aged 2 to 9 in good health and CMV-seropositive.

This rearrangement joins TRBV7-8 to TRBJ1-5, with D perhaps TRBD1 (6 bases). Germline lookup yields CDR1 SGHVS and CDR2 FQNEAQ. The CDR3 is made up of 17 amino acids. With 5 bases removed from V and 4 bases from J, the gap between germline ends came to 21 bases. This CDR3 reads CASSPPGGGVRNQPQHF. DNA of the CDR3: TGTGCCAGCAGCCCACCCGGGGGGGGCGTGAGGAATCAGCCCCAGCATTTT.

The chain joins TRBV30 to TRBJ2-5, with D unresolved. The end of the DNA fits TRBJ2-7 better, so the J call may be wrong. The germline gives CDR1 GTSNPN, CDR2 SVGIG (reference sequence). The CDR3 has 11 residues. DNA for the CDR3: TGTGCCTGGAGTGTGATCTACGAGCAGTACTTC. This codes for CAWSVIYEQYF.

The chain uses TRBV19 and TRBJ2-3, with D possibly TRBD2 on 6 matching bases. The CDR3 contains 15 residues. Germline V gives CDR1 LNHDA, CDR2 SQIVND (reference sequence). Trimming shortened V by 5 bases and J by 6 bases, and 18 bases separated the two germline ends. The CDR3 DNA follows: TGTGCCAGTAGTTTACGCGGGAATCCGGGGGATACGCAGTATTTT. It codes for CASSLRGNPGDTQYF.

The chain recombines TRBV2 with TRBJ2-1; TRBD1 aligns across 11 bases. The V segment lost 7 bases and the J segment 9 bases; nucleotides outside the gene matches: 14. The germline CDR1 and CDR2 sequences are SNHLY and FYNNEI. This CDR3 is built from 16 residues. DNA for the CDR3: TGTGCCAGCAACTTGGACAGGGGGCGATCGGTCGGTGAGCAGTTCTTC. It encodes CASNLDRGRSVGEQFF.

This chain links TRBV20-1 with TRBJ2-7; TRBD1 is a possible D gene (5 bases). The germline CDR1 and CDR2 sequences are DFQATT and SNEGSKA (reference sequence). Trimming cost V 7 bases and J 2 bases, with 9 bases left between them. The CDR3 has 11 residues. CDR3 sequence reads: CSVSGPYEQYF. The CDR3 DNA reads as TGCAGTGTCTCAGGGCCCTACGAGCAGTACTTC.

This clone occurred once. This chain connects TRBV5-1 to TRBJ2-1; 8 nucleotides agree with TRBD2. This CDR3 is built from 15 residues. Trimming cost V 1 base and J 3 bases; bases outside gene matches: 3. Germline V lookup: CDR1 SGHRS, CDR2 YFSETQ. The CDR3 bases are TGCGCCAGCAGCTTGACAGCGGGGGACTACAATGAGCAGTTCTTC. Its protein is CASSLTAGDYNEQFF.

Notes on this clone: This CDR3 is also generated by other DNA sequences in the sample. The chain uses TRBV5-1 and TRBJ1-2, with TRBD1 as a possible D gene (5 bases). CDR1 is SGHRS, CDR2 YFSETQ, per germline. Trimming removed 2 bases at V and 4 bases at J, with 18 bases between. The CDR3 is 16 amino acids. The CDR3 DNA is TGCGCCAGCAGCTTAGGGCAGGGATCGAATGGCTATGGCTACACCTTC. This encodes CASSLGQGSNGYGYTF.

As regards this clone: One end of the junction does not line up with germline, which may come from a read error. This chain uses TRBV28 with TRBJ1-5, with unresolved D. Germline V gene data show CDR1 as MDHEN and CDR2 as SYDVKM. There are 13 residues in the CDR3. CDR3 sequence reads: CASRANPGQSQHF. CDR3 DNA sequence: TGTGCCAGCCGCGCAAACCCGGGTCAGTCCCAGCATTTT.

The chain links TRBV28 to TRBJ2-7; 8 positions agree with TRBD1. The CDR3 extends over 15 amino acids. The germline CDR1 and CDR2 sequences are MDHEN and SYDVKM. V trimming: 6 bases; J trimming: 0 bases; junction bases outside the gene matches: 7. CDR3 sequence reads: CASSADRGASYEQYF. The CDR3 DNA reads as TGTGCCAGCAGCGCTGACAGGGGCGCCTCCTACGAGCAGTACTTC.

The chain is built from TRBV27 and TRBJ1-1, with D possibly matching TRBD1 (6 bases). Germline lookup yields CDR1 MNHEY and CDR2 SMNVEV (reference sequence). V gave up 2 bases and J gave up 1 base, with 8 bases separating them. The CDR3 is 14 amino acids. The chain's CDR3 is CASSLRGSNTEAFF. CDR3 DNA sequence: TGTGCCAGCAGTTTAAGGGGGTCGAACACTGAAGCTTTCTTT.

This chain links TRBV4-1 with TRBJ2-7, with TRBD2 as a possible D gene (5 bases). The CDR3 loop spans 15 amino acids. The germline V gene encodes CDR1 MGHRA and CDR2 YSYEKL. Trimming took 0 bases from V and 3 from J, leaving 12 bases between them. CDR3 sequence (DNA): TGCGCCAGCAGCCAAGATAATATCGGGGACTACGAGCAGTACTTC. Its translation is CASSQDNIGDYEQYF.

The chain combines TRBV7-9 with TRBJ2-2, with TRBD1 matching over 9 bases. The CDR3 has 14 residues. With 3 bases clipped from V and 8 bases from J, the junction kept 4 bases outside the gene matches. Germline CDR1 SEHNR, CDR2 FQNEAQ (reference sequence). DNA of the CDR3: TGTGCCAGCAGCTTCGGGACAGGGCCGGGGGAGCTGTTTTTT. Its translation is CASSFGTGPGELFF.

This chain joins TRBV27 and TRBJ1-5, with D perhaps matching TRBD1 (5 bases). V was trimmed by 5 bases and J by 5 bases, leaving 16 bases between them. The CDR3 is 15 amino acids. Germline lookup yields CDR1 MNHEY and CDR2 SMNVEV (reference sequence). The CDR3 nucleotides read TGTGCCAGCAGTATAGGCGACAGACAGCATCAGCCCCAGCATTTT. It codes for CASSIGDRQHQPQHF.

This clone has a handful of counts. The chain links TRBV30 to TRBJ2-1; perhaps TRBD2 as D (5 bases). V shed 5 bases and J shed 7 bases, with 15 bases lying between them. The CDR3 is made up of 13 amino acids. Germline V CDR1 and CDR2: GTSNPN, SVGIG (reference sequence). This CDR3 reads CAWAEGRWNEQFF. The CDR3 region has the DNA TGTGCCTGGGCAGAGGGTCGTTGGAATGAGCAGTTCTTC. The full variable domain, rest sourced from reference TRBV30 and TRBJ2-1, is SQTIHQWPATLVQPVGSPLSLECTVEGTSNPNLYWYRQAAGRGLQLLFYSVGIGQISSEVPQNLSASRPQDRQFILSSKKLLLSDSGFYLCAWAEGRWNEQFFGPGTRLTVL.

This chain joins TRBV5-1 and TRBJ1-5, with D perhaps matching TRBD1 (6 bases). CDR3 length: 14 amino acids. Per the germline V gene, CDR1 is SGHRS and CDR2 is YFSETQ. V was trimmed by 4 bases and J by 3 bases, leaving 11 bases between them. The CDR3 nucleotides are TGCGCCAGCAGCCCGACAGGCTCCAATCAGCCCCAGCATTTT. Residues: CASSPTGSNQPQHF.

CDR3 bases: TGTGCCAGCAGCTTAACAGGGGAGAATGAGCAGTTCTTC. Translating gives CASSLTGENEQFF. This chain uses TRBV5-4 with TRBJ2-1, with TRBD1 identical over 7 bases. Germline CDR1 reads SGHNT; CDR2 reads YYREEE (reference sequence). Unmatched junction bases numbered 3, after V lost 2 bases and J lost 7 bases. The CDR3 length is 13 residues.

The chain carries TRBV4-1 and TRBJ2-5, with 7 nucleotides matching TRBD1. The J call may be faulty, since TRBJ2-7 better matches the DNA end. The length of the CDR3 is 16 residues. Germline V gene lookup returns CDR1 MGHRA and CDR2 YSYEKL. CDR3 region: CASSQEPTGSVYEQYF. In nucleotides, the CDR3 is TGCGCCAGCAGCCAAGAACCGACAGGGAGCGTCTACGAGCAGTACTTC.